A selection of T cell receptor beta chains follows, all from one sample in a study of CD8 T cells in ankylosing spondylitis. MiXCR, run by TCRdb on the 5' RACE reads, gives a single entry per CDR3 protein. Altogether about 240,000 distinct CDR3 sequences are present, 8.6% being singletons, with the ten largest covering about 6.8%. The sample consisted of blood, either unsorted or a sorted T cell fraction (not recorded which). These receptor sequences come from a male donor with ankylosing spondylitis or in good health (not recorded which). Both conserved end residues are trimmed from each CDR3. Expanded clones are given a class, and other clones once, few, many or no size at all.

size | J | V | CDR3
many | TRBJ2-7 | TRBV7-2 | ASSTGYRSYEQY
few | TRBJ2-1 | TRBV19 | ASSMLAGGPNEQF
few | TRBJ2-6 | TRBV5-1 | ASSSHLDGSGANVLT
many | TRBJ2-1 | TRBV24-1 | ATSDLPGGEQF
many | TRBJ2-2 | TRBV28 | ASSLVQWGVTGELF
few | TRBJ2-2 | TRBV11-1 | ASSLATIATGELF
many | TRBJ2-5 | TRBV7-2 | ASSLIASQETQY
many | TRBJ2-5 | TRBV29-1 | SVAGHETQY
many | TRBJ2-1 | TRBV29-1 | SVILTSGGSSYNEQF
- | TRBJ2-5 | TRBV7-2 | ASSTRTTQETQY
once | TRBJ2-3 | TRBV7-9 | ASSLDTVSTDTQY
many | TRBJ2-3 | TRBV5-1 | ASSLAGRDSGTDTQY
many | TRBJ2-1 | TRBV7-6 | ASSPGTRDNEQF
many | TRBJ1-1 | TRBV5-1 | ASTDDRLNTEAF
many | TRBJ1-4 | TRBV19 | ASSSPRQGGEKLF
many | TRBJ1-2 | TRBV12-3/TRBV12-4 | ASSGDRGDGYT
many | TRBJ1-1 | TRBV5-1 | ASSPRQVNTEAF
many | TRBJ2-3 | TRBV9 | ASSPPGTRKDTQY
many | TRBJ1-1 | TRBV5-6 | ASSFGGMNTEAF
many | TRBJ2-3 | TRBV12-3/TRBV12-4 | ASSSHHQY
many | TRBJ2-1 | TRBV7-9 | ASSHIPGLADYNEQF
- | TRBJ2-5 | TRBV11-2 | ASSPGMTSAGEGETQY
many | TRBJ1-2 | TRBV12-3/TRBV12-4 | ASSQTLRGGYGYT
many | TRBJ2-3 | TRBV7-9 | ASSQGLAGPGTDTQY
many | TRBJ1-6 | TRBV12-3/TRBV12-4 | ASTQLGLASPLH
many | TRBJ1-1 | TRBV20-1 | SAGARVMNTEAF
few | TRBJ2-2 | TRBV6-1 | ASSLSGSGELF
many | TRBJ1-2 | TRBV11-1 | ASSSPFVGTTTNYGYT
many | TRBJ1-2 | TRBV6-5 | ASSLGPYYGYT
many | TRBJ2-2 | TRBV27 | ASSLRALNTGELF
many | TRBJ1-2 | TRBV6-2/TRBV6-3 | ASSNPTGGLDGYT
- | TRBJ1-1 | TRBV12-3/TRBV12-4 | ASSLVTGATEAF
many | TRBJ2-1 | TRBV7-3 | ASSLNGGGYEQF
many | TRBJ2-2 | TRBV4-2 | ASSRETGSGELF
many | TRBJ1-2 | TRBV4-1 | ASSQAGVGNGYT
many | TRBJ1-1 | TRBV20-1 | SAGGNRGITEAF
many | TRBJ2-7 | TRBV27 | ASGPWLGEQY
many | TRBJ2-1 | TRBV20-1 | SAGGTSGSNEQF
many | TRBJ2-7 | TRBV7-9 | ASSPILDRGTYEQY
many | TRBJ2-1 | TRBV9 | ASSTSREGDEQF
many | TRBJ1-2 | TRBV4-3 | ASSHEGDLYGYT
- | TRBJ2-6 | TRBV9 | ASSLTPGQPSGANVLT
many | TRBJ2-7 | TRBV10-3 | AISEMAGRYEQY
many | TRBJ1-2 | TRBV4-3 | ASSQDIGTERGYGYT
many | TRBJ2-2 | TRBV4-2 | ASSQVTGTPGELF
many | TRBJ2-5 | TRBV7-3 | ASSLAFWWRAEETQY
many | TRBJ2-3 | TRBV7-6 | ASSLVPPAAYSSSTDTQY
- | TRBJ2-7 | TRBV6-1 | ASSLGQDAYEQY
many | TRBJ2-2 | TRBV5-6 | ASSLGTLTGELF
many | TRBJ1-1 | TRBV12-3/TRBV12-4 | ASSQFSGADTEAF
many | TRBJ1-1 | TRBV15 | ATSKRDRAGTEAF
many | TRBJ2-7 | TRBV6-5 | ASSYDRGSYEQY
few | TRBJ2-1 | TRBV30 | AWRPSGGRKF
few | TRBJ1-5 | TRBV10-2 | ASSEEWGQPQH